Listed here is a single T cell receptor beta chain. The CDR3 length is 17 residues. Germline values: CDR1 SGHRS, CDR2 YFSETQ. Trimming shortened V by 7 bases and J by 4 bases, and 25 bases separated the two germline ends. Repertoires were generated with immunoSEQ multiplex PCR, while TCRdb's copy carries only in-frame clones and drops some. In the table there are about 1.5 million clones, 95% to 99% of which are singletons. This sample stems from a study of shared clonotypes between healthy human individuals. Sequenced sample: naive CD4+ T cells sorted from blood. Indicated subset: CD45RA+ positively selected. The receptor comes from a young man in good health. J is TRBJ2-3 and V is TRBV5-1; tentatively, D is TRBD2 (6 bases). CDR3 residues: CASCPGLRYQGADTQYF. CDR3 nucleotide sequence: TGCGCCAGCTGCCCGGGACTTCGATATCAGGGAGCAGATACGCAGTATTTT.